Each of the 27 T cell receptor beta chains below was sequenced from the same sample in a study of blood T cell repertoires in COVID-19. This table comes from immunoSEQ multiplex PCR, and its TCRdb copy is limited to in-frame clones, with some not included. The sample has 200,000 to 300,000 clones; about 89% are singletons. The source material was PBMCs or T cells enriched from blood (not recorded which). All receptors come from a man between 35 and 55 years old who had recovered from COVID-19.

Many counts were recorded for this clone. The chain recombines TRBV6-5 with TRBJ1-5; D gene ambiguous. This CDR3 contains 13 residues. Germline V gives CDR1 MNHEY, CDR2 SVGAGI. Between the trimmed V and J ends, which lost 8 bases and 4 bases, there was a span of 12 bases. The DNA for the CDR3 is TGTGCCAGCTCCTGGGGAGGTAATCAGCCCCAGCATTTT. It specifies CASSWGGNQPQHF.

The chain has TRBV11-1 and TRBJ2-1, with 9 nucleotides matching TRBD2. Trimming removed 5 bases from V and 5 bases from J; junction bases left unmatched: 7. CDR3 length: 15 residues. CDR1 is SGHAT, CDR2 FQDESV, per germline (reference sequence). The CDR3 nucleotides read TGTGCCAGCAGCATAAGTAGCGGGAGAAACAATGAGCAGTTCTTC. Translation: CASSISSGRNNEQFF.

This chain joins TRBV5-6 and TRBJ1-2, with 11 positions matching TRBD1. Germline CDR1 SGHDT, CDR2 YYEEEE. CDR3 size: 16 residues. Germline trimming cut 3 bases from V and 3 bases from J; bases unmatched to any gene: 7. This CDR3 reads CASSSGTGGSDYGYTF. CDR3 bases: TGTGCCAGCAGCTCCGGGACAGGGGGTTCTGACTATGGCTACACCTTC.

The rearrangement uses TRBV18 and TRBJ1-3; D remains ambiguous. Germline-derived CDR1 and CDR2 are KGHSH and LQKENI. Trimming took off 5 bases at V and 0 bases at J, with 11 bases between the two ends. This CDR3 spans 15 amino acids. The CDR3 region is CASSSSGSSGNTIYF. DNA of the CDR3: TGTGCCAGCTCATCCTCAGGAAGCTCTGGAAACACCATATATTTT.

The V gene is TRBV6-4, the J gene TRBJ2-1, with D possibly TRBD1 on 5 matching bases. V lost 6 bases and J lost 8, with 17 bases in between. Per germline, CDR1 MRHNA and CDR2 SNTAGT. The CDR3 is 14 residues long. This CDR3 is CASSGQGLSDEQFF. The DNA of the CDR3 is TGTGCCAGCAGCGGGCAGGGCTTGAGTGATGAGCAGTTCTTC.

The CDR3 is CASSPGQGARETQYF. The CDR3 nucleotides read TGTGCCAGCTCACCGGGACAGGGGGCAAGAGAGACCCAGTACTTC. The chain carries TRBV18 and TRBJ2-5; TRBD1 aligns across 12 bases. CDR1 and CDR2 from the germline V gene are KGHSH and LQKENI. The CDR3 is 15 residues long. The J segment lost 4 bases and the V segment lost 3 bases, leaving 3 bases of the junction unmatched.

Regarding this clone: Its ends do not fully match the called genes, so a read error is possible. The genes are TRBV11-2 and TRBJ2-5; no definite D call. The germline V gene has CDR1 SGHAT and CDR2 FQNNGV. The CDR3 runs 11 residues. For the CDR3, the DNA is TGCCCCTATAGAATCCAAGAGACCCAGTACTTC. Residues: CPYRIQETQYF. The variable domain in full, completed from reference TRBV11-2 and TRBJ2-5, reads EAGVAQSPRYKIIEKRQSVAFWCNPISGHATLYWYQQILGQGPKLLIQFQNNGVVDDSQLPKDRFSAERLKGVDSTLKIQPAKLEDSAVYLCPYRIQETQYFGPGTRLLVL.

The chain uses TRBV20-1 and TRBJ1-5, with a tentative D call TRBD1 (5 bases). Trimming stripped 5 bases from V and 14 bases from J, with 16 bases between. The germline gives CDR1 DFQATT, CDR2 SNEGSKA (reference sequence). The CDR3 sequence is 11 residues long. The CDR3 protein is CSALAAGGEHF. DNA for the CDR3: TGCAGTGCTCTTGCGGCCGGGGGGGAGCATTTT.

This clone was recorded once. V and J are TRBV29-1 and TRBJ2-5, with D perhaps TRBD1 (7 bases). The CDR3 has 15 residues. Trimming pared 6 bases from V and 2 bases from J, leaving 19 bases between. The germline V gene has CDR1 SQVTM and CDR2 ANQGSEA. CDR3 protein: CSVDAGQRIQETQYF. In nucleotides, the CDR3 is TGCAGCGTAGACGCGGGACAGCGAATACAAGAGACCCAGTACTTC.

The chain carries TRBV3-1 (or the pseudogene TRBV3-2) and TRBJ2-1; TRBD1 matches 10 bases. This CDR3 is 15 amino acids long. V shed 4 bases and J 4 bases; nucleotides not matched to a gene: 4. Germline CDR1 LGHDT, CDR2 YNNKEL (reference sequence). The DNA for the CDR3 is TGTGCCAGCAGCCCTGGACAGGGGGGATACAATGAGCAGTTCTTC. Its protein is CASSPGQGGYNEQFF.

V usage is TRBV13 and J usage is TRBJ1-4; 8 nucleotides align to TRBD1. Germline CDR1 and CDR2: PRHDT and FYEKMQ (reference sequence). The V segment lost 5 bases and the J segment 11 bases; nucleotides outside the gene matches: 7. The CDR3 runs 13 residues. CDR3 loop: CASSAGTGDKLFF. CDR3 DNA sequence: TGTGCCAGCAGCGCCGGGACAGGTGATAAACTGTTTTTT.

The chain uses TRBV3-1 (or the pseudogene TRBV3-2) and TRBJ2-5, with 9 nucleotides matching TRBD2. The germline V gene has CDR1 LGHDT and CDR2 YNNKEL (reference sequence). V gave up 1 base and J gave up 5 bases; unmatched junction bases: 5. The CDR3 runs 15 residues. CDR3 protein: CASSQASGVWETQYF. The CDR3 nucleotides read TGTGCCAGCAGCCAAGCTAGCGGGGTATGGGAGACCCAGTACTTC.

This chain links TRBV19 with TRBJ2-2, with 7 bases identical to TRBD1. The CDR3 length is 17 residues. CDR1 is LNHDA and CDR2 is SQIVND in the germline V gene (reference sequence). The V and J ends lost 4 bases and 1 base, in that order; junction bases with no gene match: 9. CDR3 loop: CASSRPGQNLNTGELFF. CDR3 bases: TGTGCCAGTAGTAGACCGGGACAGAACTTGAACACCGGGGAGCTGTTTTTT.

The genes are TRBV2 and TRBJ2-3; a weak D match, TRBD1 (5 bases). The CDR3 is made up of 15 amino acids. V was clipped by 7 bases and J by 2 bases, with 16 bases between them. The germline V gene encodes CDR1 SNHLY and CDR2 FYNNEI. The chain's CDR3 is CASISQGLITDTQYF. As DNA, the CDR3 is TGTGCCAGCATCAGCCAGGGTCTTATCACAGATACGCAGTATTTT.

This clone appeared a single time. The chain carries TRBV9 and TRBJ1-2; TRBD1 matches 8 bases. The germline V gene encodes CDR1 SGDLS and CDR2 YYNGEE. This CDR3 has 13 amino acids. V was clipped by 5 bases and J by 4 bases; unmatched bases: 4. CDR3 sequence (DNA): TGTGCCAGCAGTGTTGACAGGGGCTATGGCTACACCTTC. It encodes CASSVDRGYGYTF. The entire variable domain, with the rest obtained from reference TRBV9 and TRBJ1-2, is as follows: DSGVTQTPKHLITATGQRVTLRCSPRSGDLSVYWYQQSLDQGLQFLIQYYNGEERAKGNILERFSAQQFPDLHSELNLSSLELGDSALYFCASSVDRGYGYTFGSGTRLTVV.

This CDR3 reads CASSWGPDEQFF. For the CDR3, the DNA is TGTGCCAGCAGTTGGGGGCCGGATGAGCAGTTCTTC. The V call is TRBV27, the J call TRBJ2-1, with D possibly TRBD1 on 6 matching bases. Germline CDR1 is MNHEY and CDR2 is SMNVEV (reference sequence). This CDR3 region has 12 residues. Trimming took 4 bases from V and 8 from J, leaving 9 bases between them.

V gene TRBV28 combines with J gene TRBJ1-2, with D maybe TRBD1 (5 bases). Germline values: CDR1 MDHEN, CDR2 SYDVKM. The CDR3 spans 15 residues. Trimming shortened V by 4 bases and J by 4 bases, and 16 bases separated the two germline ends. CDR3 sequence reads: CASSSPSRVVYGYTF. In nucleotides, the CDR3 is TGTGCCAGCAGTTCTCCCTCCAGGGTAGTCTATGGCTACACCTTC.

CDR3 nucleotide sequence: TGTGCCAGTAGTATTTCGGCAGGGATTCAGCCCCAGCATTTT. This encodes CASSISAGIQPQHF. The gene calls are TRBV19 and TRBJ1-5; a weak D match, TRBD1 (5 bases). V was clipped by 3 bases and J by 6 bases, with 12 bases between them. Germline assignment: CDR1 LNHDA and CDR2 SQIVND (reference sequence). This CDR3 has 14 residues.

A remark on this clone: A junction end diverges from the germline sequence, so it may reflect a read error. J is TRBJ1-5 and V is TRBV5-8, with D tentatively TRBD1 (5 bases). The CDR3 has 15 amino acids. CDR1 is SGHTS, CDR2 YDEGEE, per germline. The CDR3 DNA follows: TGTGCCAGCAGCTTACGCGTTTCGGGGGATCAGTCCCAGCATTTT. Encoded protein: CASSLRVSGDQSQHF.

This clone was observed a handful of times. The rearrangement uses TRBV6-6 and TRBJ2-7; D perhaps matches TRBD2 (5 bases). There are 14 residues in the CDR3. Germline V gene lookup returns CDR1 MNHNY and CDR2 SVGAGI (reference sequence). V was clipped by 0 bases and J by 0 bases, with 6 bases between them. The CDR3 bases are TGTGCCAGCAGTTACTCCGGGGTCTCCTACGAGCAGTACTTC. Its translation is CASSYSGVSYEQYF.

The gene calls are TRBV27 and TRBJ2-7; 8 bases line up with TRBD2. V lost 4 bases to trimming and J lost 2 bases; unmatched junction nucleotides: 7. This CDR3 comprises 15 residues. Germline loops: CDR1 MNHEY, CDR2 SMNVEV (reference sequence). The CDR3 DNA is TGTGCCAGCAGTTCCCTTTTCGGGGGGGCCTACGAGCAGTACTTC. It translates to CASSSLFGGAYEQYF.

A few counts support this clone. The chain has TRBV6-5 and TRBJ2-3; 8 bases map to TRBD2. The CDR3 totals 14 residues. V dropped 6 bases and J dropped 4; count of bases not matched to a gene: 6. The germline V gene encodes CDR1 MNHEY and CDR2 SVGAGI. The chain's CDR3 is CASRIGRGADTQYF. CDR3 in DNA: TGTGCCAGCAGGATCGGGAGGGGAGCAGATACGCAGTATTTT.

This rearrangement joins TRBV5-6 to TRBJ1-5; no clear D. This CDR3 comprises 15 residues. With 1 base removed from V and 4 bases from J, the gap between germline ends came to 12 bases. Per the germline V gene, CDR1 is SGHDT and CDR2 is YYEEEE. The CDR3 coding sequence is TGTGCCAGCAGCTTGTATACGGGGAGTAATCAGCCCCAGCATTTT. It specifies CASSLYTGSNQPQHF.

The chain has TRBV9 and TRBJ2-2; 7 nucleotides line up with TRBD2. This CDR3 region has 17 residues. In germline, CDR1 is SGDLS, CDR2 YYNGEE. Losses at the gene ends were 3 bases for V and 6 bases for J; bases not matched to a gene: 14. The CDR3 bases are TGTGCCAGCAGCGCCCCTGTGGGAGGGCCAAGCCCCGGGGAGCTGTTTTTT. It specifies CASSAPVGGPSPGELFF.

V usage is TRBV11-3 and J usage is TRBJ2-1, with 8 bases fitting TRBD2. The CDR3 totals 15 residues. V shed 5 bases and J 0 bases; nucleotides not matched to a gene: 3. The germline V gene encodes CDR1 SGHNT and CDR2 YENEEA. CDR3 in amino acids: CASSPGGGSYNEQFF. The DNA of the CDR3 is TGTGCCAGCAGCCCGGGGGGGGGCTCCTACAATGAGCAGTTCTTC.

The chain couples TRBV5-4 to TRBJ2-2, with D perhaps TRBD2 (6 bases). V lost 0 bases to trimming and J lost 3 bases, with 9 bases between them. Germline-derived CDR1 and CDR2 are SGHNT and YYREEE (reference sequence). This CDR3 has 15 amino acids. CDR3 coding DNA: TGTGCCAGCAGCTTGGGTGGACTATACACCGGGGAGCTGTTTTTT. This sequence encodes CASSLGGLYTGELFF.

The gene calls are TRBV3-1 (or the pseudogene TRBV3-2) and TRBJ2-1; 13 bases line up with TRBD2. Trimming removed 5 bases from V and 4 bases from J; junction bases left unmatched: 8. CDR3 size: 17 residues. The V gene's germline CDR1 is LGHDT and CDR2 YNNKEL (reference sequence). The CDR3 region is CASSVRLAGGSYNEQFF. The DNA of the CDR3 is TGTGCCAGCAGCGTACGACTAGCGGGAGGCTCTTACAATGAGCAGTTCTTC.